The present T cell receptor beta chain was sequenced within a study of T cells in Graves' hyperthyroidism and ophthalmopathy. The cohort's ophthalmopathy patients, a group with duration under 3 months, had a Clinical Activity Score of at least 3 and a NOSPECS grade of at least 4. The sample holds a few counts of this clonotype. TCR beta CDR3 regions were amplified from RNA transcripts. Researchers ran a first-round RT-PCR on the TCR CDR3 using the HTBI primer set. From the multiplex PCR reads, TCRdb called clonotypes with MiXCR, one entry per CDR3 protein. The profile shows hundreds of thousands of distinct CDR3 sequences, approximately 14% of them singletons. The V gene's germline CDR1 is GTSNPN and CDR2 SVGIG (reference sequence). This CDR3 is built from 14 residues. J was trimmed by 3 bases and V by 0 bases; bases with no gene match: 2.

The gene calls are TRBV30 and TRBJ1-3; 7 nucleotides line up with TRBD1. Source material: blood. This receptor was identified in a man aged 18 to 30 with Graves' ophthalmopathy. CDR3 sequence reads: CAWSVTGVGNTIYF. DNA for the CDR3: TGTGCCTGGAGTGTTACAGGGGTTGGAAACACCATATATTTT.